Listed here is a single T cell receptor (beta chain). Its antigen is unknown. TCRdb re-called the 5' RACE reads, yielding one record per CDR3 amino acid sequence without DNA. The sample has roughly 180,000 distinct CDR3 sequences. Germline lookup yields CDR1 MNHEY and CDR2 SVGAGI. The CDR3 extends over 17 amino acids. This sample is part of a study of T cells expressing NK-cell markers. Study as a whole: Within the sequenced cohort of eight donors, seven exhibited HCMV seropositivity and one was seronegative.

General observations from the study: Dominant NKG2C+ clonotype frequencies of roughly 1.0-7.0% of CD8+ T cells were measured in 5 or 6 donors. Once again these clonotypes came out on top in the CD3+CD56-NKG2C+ fraction of several donors. Specificity for HCMV among expanded NKG2C+ T cell clones was not established.

This rearrangement joins TRBV6-5 to TRBJ1-2; checking the TCRdb D call of TRBD1 is not possible without DNA. Source material: blood T cells: a sorted CD56 or NKG2C T cell subset, CD4+ or CD8+ T cells, or bulk PBMC T cells (not recorded which). This TCR derives from a man aged 18-70 years in good health. CDR3 sequence reads: CASSYPRARGIGYGYTF.